This TCR beta chain was found in a study of OX40 agonist ivuxolimab in advanced cancers. Background for the entire study: Ivuxolimab was an agonistic, fully human IgG2 monoclonal antibody directed against OX40 (CD134), a costimulatory receptor. Peripheral TCRbeta sequencing was intended to test whether TCR sequence diversity was altered and clonal T-cell expansion was caused by ivuxolimab. Prior anti-PD-1, anti-PD-L1 or anti-CTLA-4 therapy was permitted, and checkpoint inhibitors had been received by about 37% of dose-escalation patients. Partial responses were achieved by three dose-escalation patients, of whom one had hepatocellular carcinoma and two had cutaneous melanoma. Among the roughly 52 dose-escalation patients, around 20 had hepatocellular carcinoma, about 15 melanoma, 9 renal cell carcinoma and 9 head and neck cancer. Intravenous ivuxolimab was administered to patients every 2 weeks at six dose levels: 0.01, 0.1, 0.3, 1.5, 3 and 10 mg/kg. A male proportion of roughly 85% and a mean age of 60 years, ranging from 23 to 79, were recorded for the dose-escalation cohort. The paper covers the monotherapy dose-escalation part of the phase I ivuxolimab trial, which included N = 52 patients. Results the study describes overall, beyond this receptor: After ivuxolimab, more expanded clones were found on average in CD8+ T cells than in CD4+ T cells. The antigen specificity of the peripheral T cells that underwent clonal expansion was not determined. Partial responders in the 0.1-3.0 mg/kg groups had among the lowest normalized peripheral clonal expansion, especially among CD8+ T cells. Low levels of normalized T-cell clonal expansion were also seen in some nonresponding patients. At doses of 0.1 to 3.0 mg/kg, clonal expansion of both CD4+ and CD8+ blood T cells was observed from baseline to week 6.

Genomic DNA was isolated from the sorted cells so that the TCRbeta CDR3 region could be sequenced. The immunoSEQ Assay was used for sequencing of TCRbeta CDR3 regions. This immuneACCESS table, as held by TCRdb, lists in-frame sequences with V and J called but not all clones. Of the missing ones, under half trace to an unresolved V gene in checked studies; the others have no known cause. The sample yields about 78,000 clones; roughly 80% were counted once. Of the sample, 2.1% falls within the top ten clones. This clone came up once. Its specific antigen is unknown. No much larger clonotype is one base removed from it; base qualities were not supplied. Patients with a history of autoimmune disease or receiving systemic immunosuppression were excluded from the trial. Peripheral blood for TCR sequencing was collected from all dose cohorts at baseline, on cycle 4 day 1, and on cycle 7 day 1. Samples came from an open-label, multicenter, first-in-human phase I dose-escalation trial of ivuxolimab. Adults with locally advanced or metastatic head and neck squamous cell, hepatocellular, melanoma or renal cell carcinoma were enrolled in the trial. Before TCR sequencing, CD4+ T cells and CD8+ T cells were sorted from peripheral blood as separate populations.

The TCR comes from an adult with an advanced solid tumor such as melanoma, head and neck, liver or kidney cancer. This sample comprised CD4+ or CD8+ T cells sorted from blood, obtained in a trial of the OX40 agonist ivuxolimab.

The CDR3 in this case is CASSWGNYGYTF. The nucleotides read TGTGCCAGCAGTTGGGGGAACTATGGCTACACCTTC. This sequence uses TRBV28 and TRBJ1-2; the D gene is possibly TRBD1, with 5 bases matching. Deletion took 4 bases off V and 2 bases off J, with a span of 5 bases between the germline ends. Including cysteine and phenylalanine, the CDR3 has 12 amino acids. The read is trimmed to its CDR3 DNA, 36 bases read in frame from base 1. CDR1 MDHEN and CDR2 SYDVKM were looked up in the germline V gene.